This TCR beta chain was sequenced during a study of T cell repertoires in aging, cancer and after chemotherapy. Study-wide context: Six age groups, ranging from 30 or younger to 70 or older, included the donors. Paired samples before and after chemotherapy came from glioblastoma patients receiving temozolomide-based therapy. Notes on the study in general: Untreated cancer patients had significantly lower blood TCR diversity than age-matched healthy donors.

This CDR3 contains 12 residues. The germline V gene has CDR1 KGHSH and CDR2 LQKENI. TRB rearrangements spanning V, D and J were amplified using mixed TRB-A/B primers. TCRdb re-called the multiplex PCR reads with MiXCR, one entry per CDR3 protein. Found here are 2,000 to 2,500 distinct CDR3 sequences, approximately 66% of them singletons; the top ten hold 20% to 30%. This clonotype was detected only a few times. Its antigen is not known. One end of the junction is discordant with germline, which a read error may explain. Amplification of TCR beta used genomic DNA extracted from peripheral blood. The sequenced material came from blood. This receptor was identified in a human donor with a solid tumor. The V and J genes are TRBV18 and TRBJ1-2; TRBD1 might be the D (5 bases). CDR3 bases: TGTGCCAGCTCACCCGGGGACGGATGGAGCGCCTTC. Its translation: CASSPGDGWSAF.